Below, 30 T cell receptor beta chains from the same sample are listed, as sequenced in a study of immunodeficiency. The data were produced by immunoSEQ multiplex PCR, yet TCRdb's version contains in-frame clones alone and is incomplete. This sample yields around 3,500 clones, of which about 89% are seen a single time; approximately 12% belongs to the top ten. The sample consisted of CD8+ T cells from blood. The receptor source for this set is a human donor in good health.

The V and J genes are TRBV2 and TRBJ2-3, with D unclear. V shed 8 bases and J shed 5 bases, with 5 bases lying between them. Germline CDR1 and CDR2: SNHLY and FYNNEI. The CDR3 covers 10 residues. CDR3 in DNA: TGTGCCAGCGGCCGAGATACGCAGTATTTT. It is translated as CASGRDTQYF.

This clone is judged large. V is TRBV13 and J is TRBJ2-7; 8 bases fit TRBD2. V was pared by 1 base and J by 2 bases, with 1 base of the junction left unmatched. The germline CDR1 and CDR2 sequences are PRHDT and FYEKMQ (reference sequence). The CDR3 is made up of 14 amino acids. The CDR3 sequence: CASSLAGGPYEQYF. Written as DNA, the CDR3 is TGTGCCAGCAGCTTAGCGGGAGGGCCCTACGAGCAGTACTTC.

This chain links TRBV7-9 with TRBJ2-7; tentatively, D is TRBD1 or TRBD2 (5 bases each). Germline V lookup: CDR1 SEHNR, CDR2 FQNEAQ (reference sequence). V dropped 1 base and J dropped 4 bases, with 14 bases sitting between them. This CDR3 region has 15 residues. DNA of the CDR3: TGTGCCAGCAGCTTAGATGGGACCCCCTCGTACGAGCAGTACTTC. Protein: CASSLDGTPSYEQYF. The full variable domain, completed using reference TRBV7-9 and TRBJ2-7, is DTGVSQNPRHKITKRGQNVTFRCDPISEHNRLYWYRQTLGQGPEFLTYFQNEAQLEKSRLLSDRFSAERPKGSFSTLEIQRTEQGDSAMYLCASSLDGTPSYEQYFGPGTRLTVT.

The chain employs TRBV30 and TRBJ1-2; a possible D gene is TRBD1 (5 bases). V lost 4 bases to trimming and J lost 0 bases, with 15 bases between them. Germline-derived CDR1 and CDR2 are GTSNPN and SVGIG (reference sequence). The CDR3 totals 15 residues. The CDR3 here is CAWTHLQGSNYGYTF. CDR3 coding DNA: TGTGCCTGGACCCACCTCCAGGGATCTAACTATGGCTACACCTTC. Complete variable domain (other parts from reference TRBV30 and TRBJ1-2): SQTIHQWPATLVQPVGSPLSLECTVEGTSNPNLYWYRQAAGRGLQLLFYSVGIGQISSEVPQNLSASRPQDRQFILSSKKLLLSDSGFYLCAWTHLQGSNYGYTFGSGTRLTVV.

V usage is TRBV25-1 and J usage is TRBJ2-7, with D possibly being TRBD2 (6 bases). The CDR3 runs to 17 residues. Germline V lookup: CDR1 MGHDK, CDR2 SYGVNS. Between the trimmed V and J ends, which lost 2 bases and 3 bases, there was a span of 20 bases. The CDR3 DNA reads TGTGCCAGCAGTGAAGGGGGAGGATTGCCCGGCATCTACGAGCAGTACTTC. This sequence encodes CASSEGGGLPGIYEQYF.

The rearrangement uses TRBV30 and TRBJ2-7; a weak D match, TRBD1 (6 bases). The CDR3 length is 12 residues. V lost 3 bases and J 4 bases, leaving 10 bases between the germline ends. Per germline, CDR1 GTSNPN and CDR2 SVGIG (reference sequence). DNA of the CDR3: TGTGCCTGGAGCTTAGGACAGTACGAGCAGTACTTC. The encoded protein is CAWSLGQYEQYF.

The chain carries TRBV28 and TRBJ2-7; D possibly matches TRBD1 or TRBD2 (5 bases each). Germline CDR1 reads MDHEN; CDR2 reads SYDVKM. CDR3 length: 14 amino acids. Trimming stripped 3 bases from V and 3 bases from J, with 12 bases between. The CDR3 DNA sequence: TGTGCCAGCAGTTTCCGGGGACGGGTCTACGAGCAGTACTTC. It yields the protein CASSFRGRVYEQYF.

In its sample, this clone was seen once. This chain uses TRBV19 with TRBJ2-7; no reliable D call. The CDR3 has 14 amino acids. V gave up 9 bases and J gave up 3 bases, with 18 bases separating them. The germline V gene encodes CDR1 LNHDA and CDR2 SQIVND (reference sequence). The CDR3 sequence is CASSPSWGNYEQYF. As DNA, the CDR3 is TGTGCCAGCAGCCCCTCGTGGGGAAACTACGAGCAGTACTTC.

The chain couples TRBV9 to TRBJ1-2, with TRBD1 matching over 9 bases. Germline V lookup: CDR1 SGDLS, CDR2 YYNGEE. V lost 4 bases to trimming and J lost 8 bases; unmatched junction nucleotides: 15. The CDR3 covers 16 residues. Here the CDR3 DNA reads TGTGCCAGCAGCCCCCAGGACAGGGGATGGGGTGAAGGCTACACCTTC. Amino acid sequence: CASSPQDRGWGEGYTF.

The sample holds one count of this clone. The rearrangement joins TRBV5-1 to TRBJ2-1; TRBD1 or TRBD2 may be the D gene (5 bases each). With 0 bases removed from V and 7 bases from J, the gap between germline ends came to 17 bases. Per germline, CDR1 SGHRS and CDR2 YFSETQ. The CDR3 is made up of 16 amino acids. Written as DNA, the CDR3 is TGCGCCAGCAGCTTGGGTGTCAGCCTCTGGGGGAATGAGCAGTTCTTC. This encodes CASSLGVSLWGNEQFF.

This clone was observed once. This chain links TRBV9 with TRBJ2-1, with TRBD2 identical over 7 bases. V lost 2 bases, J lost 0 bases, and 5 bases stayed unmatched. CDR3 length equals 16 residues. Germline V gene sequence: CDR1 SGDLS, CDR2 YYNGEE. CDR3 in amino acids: CASSVASGLSYNEQFF. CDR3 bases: TGTGCCAGCAGCGTGGCTAGCGGCCTCTCCTACAATGAGCAGTTCTTC.

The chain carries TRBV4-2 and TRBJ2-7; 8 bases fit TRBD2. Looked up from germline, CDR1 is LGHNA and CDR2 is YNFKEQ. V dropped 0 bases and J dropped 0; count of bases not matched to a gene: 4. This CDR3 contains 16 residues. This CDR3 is CASSQDGLAGSYEQYF. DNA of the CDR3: TGTGCCAGCAGCCAAGATGGCCTAGCGGGCTCCTACGAGCAGTACTTC.

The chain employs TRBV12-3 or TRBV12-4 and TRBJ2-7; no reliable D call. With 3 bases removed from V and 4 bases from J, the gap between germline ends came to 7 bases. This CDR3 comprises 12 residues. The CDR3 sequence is CASSFVVYEQYF. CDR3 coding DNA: TGTGCCAGCAGTTTTGTAGTGTACGAGCAGTACTTC.

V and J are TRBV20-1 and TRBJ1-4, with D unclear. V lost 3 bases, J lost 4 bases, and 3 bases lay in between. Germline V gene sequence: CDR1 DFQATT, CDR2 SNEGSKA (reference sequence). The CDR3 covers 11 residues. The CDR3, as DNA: TGCAGTGCTAGGATTAATGAAAAACTGTTTTTT. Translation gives CSARINEKLFF.

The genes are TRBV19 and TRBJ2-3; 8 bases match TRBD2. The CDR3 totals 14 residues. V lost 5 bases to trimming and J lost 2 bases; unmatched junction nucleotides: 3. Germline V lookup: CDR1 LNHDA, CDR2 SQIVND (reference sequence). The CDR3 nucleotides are TGTGCCAGTAGTTCCGGGAGGGACACAGATACGCAGTATTTT. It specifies CASSSGRDTDTQYF.

The chain's CDR3 is CASSDGANVLTF. The CDR3 bases are TGTGCCAGCAGCGACGGGGCCAACGTCCTGACTTTC. The V gene is TRBV6-4, the J gene TRBJ2-6; no clear D. There are 12 residues in the CDR3. CDR1 and CDR2 (germline): MRHNA, SNTAGT. V gave up 6 bases and J gave up 4 bases, with 4 bases separating them.

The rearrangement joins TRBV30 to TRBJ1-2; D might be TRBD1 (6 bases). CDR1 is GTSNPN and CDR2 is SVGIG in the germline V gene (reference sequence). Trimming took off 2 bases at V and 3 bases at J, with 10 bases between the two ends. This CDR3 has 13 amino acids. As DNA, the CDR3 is TGTGCCTGGAGTCTAGGGGGAGACTATGGCTACACCTTC. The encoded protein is CAWSLGGDYGYTF.

CDR3 residues: CASSPYGGAGETQYF. Here the CDR3 DNA reads TGTGCCAGCAGCCCCTACGGGGGGGCCGGGGAGACCCAGTACTTC. The rearrangement links TRBV7-3 to TRBJ2-5; 8 bases are a match to TRBD2. The CDR3 length is 15 residues. Per germline, CDR1 SGHTA and CDR2 FQGTGA. V trimming: 5 bases; J trimming: 5 bases; junction bases outside the gene matches: 10.

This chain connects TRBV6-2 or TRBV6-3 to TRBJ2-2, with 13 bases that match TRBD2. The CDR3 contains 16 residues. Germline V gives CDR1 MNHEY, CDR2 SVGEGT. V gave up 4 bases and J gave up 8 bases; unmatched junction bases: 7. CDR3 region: CASSSGLAGARGELFF. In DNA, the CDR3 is TGTGCCAGCAGTTCAGGACTAGCGGGGGCGAGGGGGGAGCTGTTTTTT.

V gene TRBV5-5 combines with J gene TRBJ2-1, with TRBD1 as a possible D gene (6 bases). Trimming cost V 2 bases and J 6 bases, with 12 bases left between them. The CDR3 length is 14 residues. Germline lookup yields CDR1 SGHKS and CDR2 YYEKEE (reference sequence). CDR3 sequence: CASSFVSRGNEQFF. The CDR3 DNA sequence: TGTGCCAGCAGCTTCGTTAGCAGGGGCAATGAGCAGTTCTTC.

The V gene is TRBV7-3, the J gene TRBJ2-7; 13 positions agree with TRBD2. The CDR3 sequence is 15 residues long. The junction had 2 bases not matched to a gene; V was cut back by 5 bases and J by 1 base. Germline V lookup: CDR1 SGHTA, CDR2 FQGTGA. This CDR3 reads CASSVLAGGSYEQYF. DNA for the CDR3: TGTGCCAGCAGCGTACTAGCGGGGGGGTCCTACGAGCAGTACTTC.

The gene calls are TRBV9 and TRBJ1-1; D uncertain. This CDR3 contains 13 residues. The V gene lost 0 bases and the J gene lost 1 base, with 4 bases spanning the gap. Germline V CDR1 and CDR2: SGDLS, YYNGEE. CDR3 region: CASSVEWNTEAFF. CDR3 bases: TGTGCCAGCAGCGTAGAATGGAACACTGAAGCTTTCTTT.

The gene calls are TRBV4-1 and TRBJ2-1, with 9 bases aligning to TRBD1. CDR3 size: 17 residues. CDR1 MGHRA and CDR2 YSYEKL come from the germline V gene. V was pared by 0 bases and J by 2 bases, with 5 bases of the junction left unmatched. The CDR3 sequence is CASSQDEGQGPYNEQFF. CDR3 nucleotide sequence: TGCGCCAGCAGCCAAGATGAGGGACAGGGCCCCTACAATGAGCAGTTCTTC.

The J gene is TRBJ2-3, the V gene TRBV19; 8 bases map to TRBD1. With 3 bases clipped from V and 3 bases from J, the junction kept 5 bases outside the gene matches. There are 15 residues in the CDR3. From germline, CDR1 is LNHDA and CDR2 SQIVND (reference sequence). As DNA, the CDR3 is TGTGCCAGTAGTATCGGACAGGGTGGGACAGATACGCAGTATTTT. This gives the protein CASSIGQGGTDTQYF.

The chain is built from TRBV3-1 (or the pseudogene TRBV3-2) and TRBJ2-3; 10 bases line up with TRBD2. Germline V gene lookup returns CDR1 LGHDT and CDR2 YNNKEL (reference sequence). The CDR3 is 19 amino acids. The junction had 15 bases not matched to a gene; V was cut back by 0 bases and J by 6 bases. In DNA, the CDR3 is TGTGCCAGCAGCCAAGAGTATAATACGGAGCGGGAGGGCCCCGATACGCAGTATTTT. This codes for CASSQEYNTEREGPDTQYF.

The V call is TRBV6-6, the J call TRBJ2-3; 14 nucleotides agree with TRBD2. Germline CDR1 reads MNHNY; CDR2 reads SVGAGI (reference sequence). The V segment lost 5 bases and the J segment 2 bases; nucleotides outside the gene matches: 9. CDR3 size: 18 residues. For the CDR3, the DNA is TGTGCCAGCAGTCGCCCTGGGACTAGCGGGAGCTTCACAGATACGCAGTATTTT. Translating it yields CASSRPGTSGSFTDTQYF.

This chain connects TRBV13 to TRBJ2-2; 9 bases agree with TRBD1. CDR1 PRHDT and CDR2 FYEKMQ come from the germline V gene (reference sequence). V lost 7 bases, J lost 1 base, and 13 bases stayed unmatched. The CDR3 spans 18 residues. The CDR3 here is CASTQGWDRDLNTGELFF. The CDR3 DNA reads TGTGCCAGCACCCAAGGGTGGGACAGGGATCTGAACACCGGGGAGCTGTTTTTT.

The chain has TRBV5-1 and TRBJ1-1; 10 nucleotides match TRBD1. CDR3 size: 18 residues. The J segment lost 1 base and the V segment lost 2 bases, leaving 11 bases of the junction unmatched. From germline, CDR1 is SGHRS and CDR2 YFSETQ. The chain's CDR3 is CASSFANDRGPWNTEAFF. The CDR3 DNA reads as TGCGCCAGCAGCTTCGCCAATGACAGGGGGCCCTGGAACACTGAAGCTTTCTTT.

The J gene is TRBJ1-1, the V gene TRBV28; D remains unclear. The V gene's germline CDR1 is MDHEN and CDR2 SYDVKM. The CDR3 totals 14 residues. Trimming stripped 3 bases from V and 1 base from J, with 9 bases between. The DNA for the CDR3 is TGTGCCAGCAGTTTCCCCATGTCGAACACTGAAGCTTTCTTT. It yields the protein CASSFPMSNTEAFF.

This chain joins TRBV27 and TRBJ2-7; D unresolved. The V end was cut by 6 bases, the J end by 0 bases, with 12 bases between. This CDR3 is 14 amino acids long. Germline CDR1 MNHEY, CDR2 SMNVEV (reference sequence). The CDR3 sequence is CASSPTGFSYEQYF. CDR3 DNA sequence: TGTGCCAGCAGCCCGACTGGATTCTCCTACGAGCAGTACTTC.